This T cell receptor (beta chain) was identified during a study of chronic HIV infection and antiretroviral therapy. TCRdb re-called the 5' RACE reads with MiXCR, one entry per CDR3 protein. In the table there are 40,000 to 50,000 distinct CDR3 sequences, 15% to 20% of which are singletons. Germline lookup yields CDR1 SEHNR and CDR2 FQNEAQ (reference sequence). V lost 4 bases and J lost 3; bases outside the gene matches: 2. The CDR3 spans 14 residues. This sequence originates from an adult who had HIV and had not received antiretroviral therapy, or was an uninfected healthy control (not recorded which). What was sequenced was peripheral blood. This chain connects TRBV7-9 to TRBJ2-7; 11 nucleotides align to TRBD1. The CDR3 region is CASSSGTGGYEQYF. As DNA, the CDR3 is TGTGCCAGCAGCTCTGGGACAGGGGGCTACGAGCAGTACTTC.